Below, 10 T cell receptor beta chains from the same sample are listed, as sequenced in a study of blood T cell repertoires in COVID-19. The method was immunoSEQ multiplex PCR; TCRdb's version includes in-frame clones alone and lacks a portion of them. The table has 100,000 to 150,000 clones, more than 70% seen once. The sample consisted of peripheral blood. Receptors originate from an older man with active or convalescent COVID-19.

The CDR3 DNA is TGCGCCAGCAGCTTGTTAGCGCCAGATACGCAGTATTTT. Translation gives CASSLLAPDTQYF. V usage is TRBV5-1 and J usage is TRBJ2-3, with a possible D match to TRBD2 (5 bases). The CDR3 totals 13 residues. The germline V and J ends were trimmed by 1 base and 4 bases, with 7 bases remaining between them. Germline V CDR1 and CDR2: SGHRS, YFSETQ.

In its sample, this clone was seen a few times. The rearrangement links TRBV6-5 to TRBJ2-1; 12 nucleotides agree with TRBD2. CDR1 and CDR2 from the germline V gene are MNHEY and SVGAGI. The CDR3 is made up of 16 amino acids. The V segment lost 2 bases and the J segment 9 bases; nucleotides outside the gene matches: 8. The chain's CDR3 is CASSYHSSGGAVEQFF. The CDR3 DNA reads as TGTGCCAGCAGTTACCATTCTAGCGGGGGGGCCGTTGAGCAGTTCTTC.

V and J are TRBV10-3 and TRBJ1-1, with TRBD1 as a possible D gene (5 bases). The CDR3 totals 13 residues. The germline V gene encodes CDR1 ENHRY and CDR2 SYGVKD. Trimming left V 5 bases short and J 1 base short, with 8 bases between. The chain's CDR3 is CAISFTGNTEAFF. The CDR3 DNA reads as TGTGCCATCAGTTTCACAGGGAACACTGAAGCTTTCTTT.

J is TRBJ1-5 and V is TRBV2, with 8 bases matching TRBD1. The V segment lost 4 bases and the J segment 10 bases; nucleotides outside the gene matches: 3. The CDR3 runs to 12 residues. Germline V gene sequence: CDR1 SNHLY, CDR2 FYNNEI. This chain's CDR3 is CASSADRGPQHF. The CDR3 coding sequence is TGTGCCAGCAGTGCAGACAGGGGTCCCCAGCATTTT.

V gene TRBV18 combines with J gene TRBJ2-2; D is uncertain. V dropped 2 bases and J dropped 1 base, with 11 bases sitting between them. CDR3 length equals 16 residues. CDR1 is KGHSH and CDR2 is LQKENI in the germline V gene. CDR3 DNA: TGTGCCAGCTCACCATTGTGGGCATTGAACACCGGGGAGCTGTTTTTT. Translated, it gives CASSPLWALNTGELFF.

This clone has only one observation. The chain uses TRBV11-2 and TRBJ2-7; 9 nucleotides match TRBD1. V lost 2 bases and J lost 6; bases outside the gene matches: 11. Germline V gives CDR1 SGHAT, CDR2 FQNNGV. The CDR3 runs to 16 residues. DNA of the CDR3: TGTGCCAGCAGCTTACATTTTGGACAGGGGTACGTCGAGCAGTACTTC. It encodes CASSLHFGQGYVEQYF.

The chain is built from TRBV7-9 and TRBJ2-1, with TRBD1 matching 10 bases. V trimming: 5 bases; J trimming: 10 bases; junction bases outside the gene matches: 11. The CDR3 loop spans 15 amino acids. Germline V CDR1 and CDR2: SEHNR, FQNEAQ (reference sequence). The DNA for the CDR3 is TGTGCCAGCAGCCCAACCGGGACAGGGGAGAAAGAGCAGTTCTTC. Protein sequence: CASSPTGTGEKEQFF.

Points on this clone: The germline gene is not matched at one end of the junction; a read error may be the cause. The chain carries TRBV5-1 and TRBJ1-1, with TRBD1 matching over 11 bases. The CDR3 runs to 15 residues. CDR1 SGHRS and CDR2 YFSETQ come from the germline V gene. The CDR3 loop reads CARSLGQGGGVEAFF. Here the CDR3 DNA reads TGCGCCCGCAGCTTGGGACAGGGGGGAGGTGTTGAAGCTTTCTTT. Supplemented by reference TRBV5-1 and TRBJ1-1, the full variable domain reads KAGVTQTPRYLIKTRGQQVTLSCSPISGHRSVSWYQQTPGQGLQFLFEYFSETQRNKGNFPGRFSGRQFSNSRSEMNVSTLELGDSALYLCARSLGQGGGVEAFFGQGTRLTVV.

The chain combines TRBV10-3 with TRBJ2-5; D unresolved. The CDR3 has 16 amino acids. From germline, CDR1 is ENHRY and CDR2 SYGVKD. V was pared by 6 bases and J by 5 bases, with 22 bases between. CDR3 residues: CAISPRSTANVETQYF. CDR3 coding DNA: TGTGCCATCAGCCCTCGTTCCACAGCCAATGTGGAGACCCAGTACTTC.

This clone was picked up a small number of times. The genes are TRBV7-9 and TRBJ2-2; weak D call: TRBD1 (6 bases). This CDR3 has 16 amino acids. Trimming took off 5 bases at V and 1 base at J, with 14 bases between the two ends. From germline, CDR1 is SEHNR and CDR2 FQNEAQ (reference sequence). The CDR3 nucleotides read TGTGCCAGCAGCGCCAGAAGGGACAAGAACACCGGGGAGCTGTTTTTT. This gives the protein CASSARRDKNTGELFF.